Below are 2 T cell receptor beta chains sequenced from a single sample in a study of T-cell memory formation after mild COVID-19. TCRdb used MiXCR to reprocess the 5' RACE reads, holding one entry per CDR3 protein. The data contain just under 550,000 distinct CDR3 sequences, roughly 20% of them seen just once; the ten biggest clones take up roughly an eighth. The source material was PBMCs or a T cell subset sorted from them (not recorded which). The receptors derive from an adult woman who had mild COVID-19 (a few samples of this study predate the infection). Cell type and time point are not known.

This clonotype was picked up a small number of times. This rearrangement joins TRBV5-6 to TRBJ2-4; possible D gene TRBD1, 5 bases. V lost 5 bases to trimming and J lost 10 bases, with 10 bases between them. Per the germline V gene, CDR1 is SGHDT and CDR2 is YYEEEE. The CDR3 has 11 amino acids. CDR3 bases: TGTGCCAGCAGTCTCGGACAAATTCAGTACTTC. Translating it yields CASSLGQIQYF.

The V gene is TRBV27, the J gene TRBJ2-7; D may be TRBD2 (6 bases). With 4 bases removed from V and 6 bases from J, the gap between germline ends came to 7 bases. The V gene's germline CDR1 is MNHEY and CDR2 SMNVEV (reference sequence). The length of the CDR3 is 11 residues. The CDR3 nucleotides read TGTGCCAGCAGTTGGGGAGGCGAGCAGTACTTC. Protein sequence: CASSWGGEQYF.